One and the same sample provided the 10 T cell receptor beta chains below, sequenced in a study of T cells in Graves' hyperthyroidism and ophthalmopathy. Regions amplified from RNA transcripts were the TCR beta CDR3 regions. The study used the HTBI primer set for a first-round RT-PCR of the TCR CDR3. Each CDR3 protein gets one entry after TCRdb re-called the multiplex PCR reads with MiXCR. The sample consists of around 400,000 distinct CDR3 sequences, about 16% of them appearing once. Sequenced input: blood. Receptor source: an older woman with Graves' ophthalmopathy.

This clonotype was detected ten times or more. The V call is TRBV20-1, the J call TRBJ2-5; TRBD2 agrees at 12 bases. From germline, CDR1 is DFQATT and CDR2 SNEGSKA (reference sequence). V lost 6 bases and J lost 1; bases outside the gene matches: 9. The CDR3 consists of 16 residues. This CDR3 is CSARLAGARLQETQYF. Here the CDR3 DNA reads TGCAGTGCAAGACTAGCGGGAGCGAGACTCCAAGAGACCCAGTACTTC.

This clonotype was detected many times. The chain joins TRBV28 to TRBJ2-1, with D possibly matching TRBD1 (6 bases). The CDR3 sequence is 12 residues long. Germline loops: CDR1 MDHEN, CDR2 SYDVKM. V was cut by 6 bases and J by 9 bases, with 12 bases left in between. The CDR3 protein is CASRLQGFEQFF. DNA for the CDR3: TGTGCCAGCAGACTGCAGGGGTTTGAGCAGTTCTTC.

The chain couples TRBV2 to TRBJ2-3, with 10 positions matching TRBD2. The germline gives CDR1 SNHLY, CDR2 FYNNEI. Germline trimming cut 6 bases from V and 6 bases from J; bases unmatched to any gene: 9. There are 15 residues in the CDR3. CDR3 loop: CASSRTSGTKDTQYF. CDR3 in DNA: TGTGCCAGCAGCCGGACTAGCGGTACCAAGGATACGCAGTATTTT.

This chain joins TRBV3-1 and TRBJ2-7, with TRBD1 as a possible D gene (5 bases). The length of the CDR3 is 15 residues. Germline V CDR1 and CDR2: LGHDT, YNNKEL (reference sequence). The V end lost 4 bases, the J end lost 0 bases, and 13 bases lay between the germline ends. CDR3 sequence: CASSPTWTPSYEQYF. CDR3 sequence (DNA): TGTGCCAGCAGCCCAACATGGACACCCTCCTACGAGCAGTACTTC.

The chain links TRBV5-1 to TRBJ2-3; 9 nucleotides align to TRBD2. Losses at the gene ends were 1 base for V and 4 bases for J; bases not matched to a gene: 7. The germline V gene has CDR1 SGHRS and CDR2 YFSETQ. The CDR3 has 16 amino acids. Here the CDR3 reads CASSLSSGITADTQYF. Written as DNA, the CDR3 is TGCGCCAGCAGCTTGTCTAGCGGGATAACGGCAGATACGCAGTATTTT.

Concerning this clonotype itself: A much larger clone is a single base away; this may be a read error. The chain uses TRBV5-1 and TRBJ2-1, with a possible D match to TRBD1 (6 bases). Germline CDR1 reads SGHRS; CDR2 reads YFSETQ. V lost 0 bases, J lost 11 bases, and 12 bases lay in between. The CDR3 loop spans 13 amino acids. The CDR3 DNA is TGCGCCAGCAGCTTGGGGGGGCCAAATAAGCAGTTCTTC. Protein: CASSLGGPNKQFF.

The chain is built from TRBV12-5 and TRBJ2-1, with D unresolved. Per the germline V gene, CDR1 is LGHNT and CDR2 is FRNRAP. With 0 bases removed from V and 2 bases from J, the gap between germline ends came to 11 bases. The CDR3 contains 16 residues. CDR3 in amino acids: CASGLVYADPYNEQFF. Written as DNA, the CDR3 is TGTGCTAGTGGTTTGGTTTACGCAGATCCCTACAATGAGCAGTTCTTC.

This clonotype was counted at least ten times. The rearrangement links TRBV27 to TRBJ2-3, with 8 bases aligning to TRBD2. Germline CDR1 MNHEY, CDR2 SMNVEV (reference sequence). This CDR3 comprises 18 residues. V lost 6 bases, J lost 4 bases, and 18 bases stayed unmatched. The CDR3 sequence is CASRGEDQWLAGSDTQYF. The CDR3 coding sequence is TGTGCCAGCAGGGGGGAGGATCAATGGCTAGCGGGTTCAGATACGCAGTATTTT.

At least ten counts were recorded for this clonotype. The chain carries TRBV5-1 and TRBJ2-1, with unresolved D. Germline V gene data show CDR1 as SGHRS and CDR2 as YFSETQ. The CDR3 is 16 residues long. Trimming left V 0 bases short and J 0 bases short, with 10 bases between. CDR3 coding DNA: TGCGCCAGCAGCTTGGTACAGCCGAGCTCCTACAATGAGCAGTTCTTC. Protein: CASSLVQPSSYNEQFF.

Concerning this clonotype: A read error may be the cause here, since a much bigger clone is one base away. The chain combines TRBV7-9 with TRBJ2-7; D possibly corresponds to TRBD2 (5 bases). V gave up 1 base and J gave up 9 bases, with 19 bases separating them. This CDR3 is 15 amino acids long. Germline assignment: CDR1 SEHNR and CDR2 FQNEAQ (reference sequence). This CDR3 reads CASSLGPSRRSGQYF. CDR3 coding DNA: TGTGCCAGCAGCTTAGGTCCTAGCCGAAGGAGTGGGCAGTACTTC.